There are a few counts of the clone carrying this T cell receptor (beta chain). Antigen: not known. The CDR3 is 13 residues long. The germline V and J ends were trimmed by 6 bases and 0 bases, with 6 bases remaining between them. Germline CDR1 is MNHEY and CDR2 is SVGEGT. This entry belongs to a study of vaccination and CD4 T cells after COVID-19. Study details: From HCoV-229E, HCoV-OC43, HCoV-NL63 and SARS-CoV-2, overlapping spike peptides were used to stimulate the cells. Broader study findings: Spike mono-reactive clones accounted for 304 of the 307 vaccine-specific clones found in convalescent patients. SARS-CoV-2-reactive clonotype medians increased from around 21 to 38, not significantly.

Oncomine TCR Beta short-read sequencing was applied to DNA from cultured CD4+ T cells. TCRdb re-analysed the PCR reads in MiXCR, keeping a single row per CDR3 protein. The repertoire has around 10,000 distinct CDR3 sequences, 40% to 50% of them found once; the top ten carry 29%. Treatment noted: approximately 9-day PBMC culture with coronavirus spike peptide pools or control peptides (ViraFEST assay). Peptide pool stimulation in ViraFEST expanded antigen-specific T cells, whose TCRs were then sequenced. The receptor comes from a human donor who had recovered from COVID-19. Specimen: CD4+ T cells from blood, cultured in vitro. The genes are TRBV6-2 or TRBV6-3 and TRBJ1-5; possible D gene TRBD1, 5 bases. This CDR3 is CASRQVSNQPQHF. The CDR3, as DNA: TGTGCCAGCAGACAGGTTAGCAATCAGCCCCAGCATTTT.